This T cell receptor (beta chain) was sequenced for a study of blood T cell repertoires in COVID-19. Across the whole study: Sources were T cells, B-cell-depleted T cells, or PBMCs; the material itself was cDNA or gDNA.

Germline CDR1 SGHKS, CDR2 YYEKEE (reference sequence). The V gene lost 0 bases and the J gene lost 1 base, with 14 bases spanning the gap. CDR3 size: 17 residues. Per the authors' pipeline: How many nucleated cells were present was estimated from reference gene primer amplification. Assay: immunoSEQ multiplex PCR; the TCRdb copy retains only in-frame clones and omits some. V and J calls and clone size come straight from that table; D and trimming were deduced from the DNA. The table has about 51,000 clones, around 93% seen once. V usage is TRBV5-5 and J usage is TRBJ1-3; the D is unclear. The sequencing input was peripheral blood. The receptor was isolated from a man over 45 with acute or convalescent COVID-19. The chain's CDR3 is CASSLEVRGWSGNTIYF. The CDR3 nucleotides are TGTGCCAGCAGCTTGGAGGTTCGCGGCTGGTCTGGAAACACCATATATTTT.